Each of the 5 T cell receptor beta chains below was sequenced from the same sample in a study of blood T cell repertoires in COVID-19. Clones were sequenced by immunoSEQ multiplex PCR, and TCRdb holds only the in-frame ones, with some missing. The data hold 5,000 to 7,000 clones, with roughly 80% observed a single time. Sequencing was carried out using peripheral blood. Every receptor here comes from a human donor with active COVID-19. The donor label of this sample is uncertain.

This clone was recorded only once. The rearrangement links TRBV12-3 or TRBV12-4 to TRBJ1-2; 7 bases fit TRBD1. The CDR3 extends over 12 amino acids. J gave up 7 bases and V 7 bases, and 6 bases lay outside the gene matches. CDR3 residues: CASTQTGLGYTF. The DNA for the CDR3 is TGTGCCAGCACTCAGACAGGGCTTGGCTACACCTTC.

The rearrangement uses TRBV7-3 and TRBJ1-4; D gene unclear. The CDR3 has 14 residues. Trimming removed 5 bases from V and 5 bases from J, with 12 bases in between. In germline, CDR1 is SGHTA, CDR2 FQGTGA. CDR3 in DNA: TGTGCCAGCAGCGTAGGTCAGAGGAATGAAAAACTGTTTTTT. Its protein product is CASSVGQRNEKLFF.

CDR3 region: CAISESGTSGRATYNEQFF. The CDR3 DNA is TGTGCCATCAGTGAGTCTGGGACTAGCGGGAGGGCCACGTACAATGAGCAGTTCTTC. This chain uses TRBV10-3 with TRBJ2-1; 16 positions agree with TRBD2. The ends lost 0 bases at V and 4 bases at J; junction bases unmatched: 6. This CDR3 is 19 amino acids long. Germline V CDR1 and CDR2: ENHRY, SYGVKD.

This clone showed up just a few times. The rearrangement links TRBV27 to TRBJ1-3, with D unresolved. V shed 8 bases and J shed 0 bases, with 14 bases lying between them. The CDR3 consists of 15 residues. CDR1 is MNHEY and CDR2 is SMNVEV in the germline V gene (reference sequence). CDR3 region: CASASGTLSGNTIYF. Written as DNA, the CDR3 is TGTGCCAGCGCGTCAGGTACTCTCTCTGGAAACACCATATATTTT.

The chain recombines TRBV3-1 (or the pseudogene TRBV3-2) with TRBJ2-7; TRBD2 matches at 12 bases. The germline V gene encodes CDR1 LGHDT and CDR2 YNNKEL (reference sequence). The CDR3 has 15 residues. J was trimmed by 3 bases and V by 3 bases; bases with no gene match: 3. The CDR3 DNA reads TGTGCCAGCAGCCACGGGACTAGCGGGCGCTACGAGCAGTACGTC. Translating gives CASSHGTSGRYEQYV.